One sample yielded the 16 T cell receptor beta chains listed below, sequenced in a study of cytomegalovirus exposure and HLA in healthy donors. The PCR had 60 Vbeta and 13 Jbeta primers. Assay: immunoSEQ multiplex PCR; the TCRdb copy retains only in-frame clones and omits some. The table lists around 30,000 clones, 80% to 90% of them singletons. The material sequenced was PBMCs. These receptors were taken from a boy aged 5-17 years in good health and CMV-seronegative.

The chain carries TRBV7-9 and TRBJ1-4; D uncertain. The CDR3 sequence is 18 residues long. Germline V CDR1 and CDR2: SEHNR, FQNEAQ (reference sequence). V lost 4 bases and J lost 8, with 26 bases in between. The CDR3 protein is CASSSIVGDGATREKLFF. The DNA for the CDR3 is TGTGCCAGCAGCTCCATAGTAGGCGACGGTGCAACTAGGGAAAAACTGTTTTTT.

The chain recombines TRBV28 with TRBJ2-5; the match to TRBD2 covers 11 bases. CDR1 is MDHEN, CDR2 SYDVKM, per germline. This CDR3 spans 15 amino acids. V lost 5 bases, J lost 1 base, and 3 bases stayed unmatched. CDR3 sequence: CASSLGTSGQETQYF. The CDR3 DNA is TGTGCCAGCAGTCTCGGGACTAGCGGCCAAGAGACCCAGTACTTC.

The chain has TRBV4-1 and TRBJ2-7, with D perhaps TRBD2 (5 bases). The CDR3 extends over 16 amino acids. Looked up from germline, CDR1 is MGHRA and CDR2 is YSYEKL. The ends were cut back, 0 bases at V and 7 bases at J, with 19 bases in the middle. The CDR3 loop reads CASSQDRRLAIREQYF. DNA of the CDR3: TGCGCCAGCAGCCAAGATAGGAGGTTAGCGATACGGGAGCAGTACTTC.

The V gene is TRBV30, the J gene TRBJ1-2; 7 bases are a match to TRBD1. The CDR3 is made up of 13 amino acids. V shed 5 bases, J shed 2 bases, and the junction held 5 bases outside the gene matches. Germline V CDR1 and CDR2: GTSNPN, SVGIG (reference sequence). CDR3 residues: CAWDEDRNYGYTF. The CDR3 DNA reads TGTGCCTGGGACGAGGACAGGAACTATGGCTACACCTTC.

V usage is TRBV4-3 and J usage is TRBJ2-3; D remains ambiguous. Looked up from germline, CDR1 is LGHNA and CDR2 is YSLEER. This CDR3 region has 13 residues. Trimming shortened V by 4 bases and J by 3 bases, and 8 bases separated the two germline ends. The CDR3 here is CASSPTVTDTQYF. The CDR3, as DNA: TGCGCCAGCAGCCCAACAGTGACAGATACGCAGTATTTT.

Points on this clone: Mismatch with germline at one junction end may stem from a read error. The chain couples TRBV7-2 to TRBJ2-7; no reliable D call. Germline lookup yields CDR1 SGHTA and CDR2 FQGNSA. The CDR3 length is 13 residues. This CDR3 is CACSLGAFYEQYF. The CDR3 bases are TGTGCCTGCAGCTTAGGAGCCTTCTACGAGCAGTACTTC.

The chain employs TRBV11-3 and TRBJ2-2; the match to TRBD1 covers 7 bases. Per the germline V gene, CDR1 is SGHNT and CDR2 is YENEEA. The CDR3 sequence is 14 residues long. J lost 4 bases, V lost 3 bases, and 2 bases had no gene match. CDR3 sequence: CASSLGQITGELFF. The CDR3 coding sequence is TGTGCCAGCAGCTTGGGACAGATCACCGGGGAGCTGTTTTTT.

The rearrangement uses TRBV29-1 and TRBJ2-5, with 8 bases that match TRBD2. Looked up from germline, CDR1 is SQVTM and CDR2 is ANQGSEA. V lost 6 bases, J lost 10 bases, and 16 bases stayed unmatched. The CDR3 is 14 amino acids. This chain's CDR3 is CSVRTSGRARFQYF. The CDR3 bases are TGCAGCGTGCGTACTAGCGGACGGGCCCGGTTCCAGTACTTC.

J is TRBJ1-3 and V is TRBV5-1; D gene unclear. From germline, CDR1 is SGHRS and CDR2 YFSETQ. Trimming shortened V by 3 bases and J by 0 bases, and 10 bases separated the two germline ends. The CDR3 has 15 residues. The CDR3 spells CASSYDTGSGNTIYF. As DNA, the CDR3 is TGCGCCAGCAGCTATGACACCGGCTCTGGAAACACCATATATTTT.

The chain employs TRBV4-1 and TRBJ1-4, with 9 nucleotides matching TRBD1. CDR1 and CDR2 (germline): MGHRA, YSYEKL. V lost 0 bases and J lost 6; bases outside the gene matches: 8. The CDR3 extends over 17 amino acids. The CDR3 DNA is TGCGCCAGCAGCCAAGATAGTCCCCACAGGGGGCATGAAAAACTGTTTTTT. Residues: CASSQDSPHRGHEKLFF.

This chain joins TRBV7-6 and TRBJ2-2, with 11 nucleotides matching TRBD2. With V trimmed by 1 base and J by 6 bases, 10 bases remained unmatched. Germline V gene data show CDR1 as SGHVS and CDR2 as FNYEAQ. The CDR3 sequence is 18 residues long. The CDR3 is CASSLEGTLAGGSGELFF. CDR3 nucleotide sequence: TGTGCCAGCAGCTTAGAGGGGACCCTAGCGGGGGGTTCCGGGGAGCTGTTTTTT.

CDR3 sequence (DNA): TGTGCCAGCAGTGAAGTCGAAGGGGGGGCCTTTAATGAGCAGTTCTTC. It yields the protein CASSEVEGGAFNEQFF. The V and J genes are TRBV25-1 and TRBJ2-1, with D perhaps TRBD2 (7 bases). Germline V CDR1 and CDR2: MGHDK, SYGVNS. Trimming removed 2 bases from V and 7 bases from J, with 18 bases in between. The CDR3 covers 16 residues.

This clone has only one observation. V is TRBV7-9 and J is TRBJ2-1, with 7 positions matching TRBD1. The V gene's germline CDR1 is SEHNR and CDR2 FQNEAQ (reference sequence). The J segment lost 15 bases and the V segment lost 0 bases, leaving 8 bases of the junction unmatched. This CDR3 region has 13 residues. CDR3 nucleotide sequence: TGTGCCAGCAGCTTAGCCCAGACAGGGTTTCCGTTCTTC. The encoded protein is CASSLAQTGFPFF.

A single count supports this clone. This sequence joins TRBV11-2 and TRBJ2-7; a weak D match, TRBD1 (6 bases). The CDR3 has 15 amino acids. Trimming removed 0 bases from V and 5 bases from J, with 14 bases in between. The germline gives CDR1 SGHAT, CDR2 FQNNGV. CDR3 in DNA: TGTGCCAGCAGCTTAGAATGGCAGGGGTTGAACGAGCAGTACTTC. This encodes CASSLEWQGLNEQYF.

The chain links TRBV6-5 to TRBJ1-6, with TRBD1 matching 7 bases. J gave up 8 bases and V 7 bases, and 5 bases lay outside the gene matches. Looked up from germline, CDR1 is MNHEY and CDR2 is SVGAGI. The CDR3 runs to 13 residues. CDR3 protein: CASKTGLHSPLHF. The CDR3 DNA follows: TGTGCCAGCAAGACAGGGCTTCATTCACCCCTCCACTTT.

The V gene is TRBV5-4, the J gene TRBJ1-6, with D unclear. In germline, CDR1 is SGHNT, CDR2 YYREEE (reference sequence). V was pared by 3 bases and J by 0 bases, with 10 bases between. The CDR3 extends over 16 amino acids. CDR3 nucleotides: TGTGCCAGCAGCTCGAGTCTGAGCTCCTATAATTCACCCCTCCACTTT. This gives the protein CASSSSLSSYNSPLHF.